This T cell receptor beta chain originates from a study of T-cell memory formation after mild COVID-19 (dated by TCRdb to the early 2020s). For context, the study as a whole: Most TCR sequence clusters were specific to one of the two donors. T-cell clones expanding and contracting after mild COVID-19 in a couple of donors were tracked by longitudinal TCRalpha and TCRbeta repertoire sequencing. The cohort comprised two young, previously healthy adult volunteers, one female and one male.

The CDR3 runs 15 residues from the cysteine to the phenylalanine. This entry keeps only the CDR3 DNA: 45 bases, framed from base 1. From the germline V gene (reference sequence), CDR1 is SSHAT and CDR2 is FNYEAQ. PBMCs were isolated by Ficoll-Paque density gradient centrifugation. The instrument given in TCRdb is Illumina NovaSeq 6000. Using 5'RACE with constant-segment primers, TCRalpha and TCRbeta cDNA libraries were constructed, with sample barcodes and unique molecular identifiers added in the process. RNA was extracted from every sample with Trizol reagent. Library amplification was performed in two PCR steps, and a second sample barcode and Illumina TruSeq adapters were introduced in the second step. Sequencing of the libraries was done on an Illumina NovaSeq, producing 2 x 150 bp paired-end reads. The authors' analysis ran thus. Reads were demultiplexed and collapsed into UMI-guided consensus sequences with migec v1.2.7. Using mixcr v2.1.11, the UMI consensuses were aligned to TRA and TRB V and J templates and assembled into clonotypes. A clonotype was counted as expanded or contracted only if both edgeR and NoisET called the change significant, with noise models trained on biological replicates. edgeR calls used a false discovery rate-adjusted p below 0.01 and a log2 fold-change threshold of 1. PCA with hierarchical clustering of max-normalized trajectories of the 1000 most abundant clonotypes was used as exploratory dynamics analysis. Separately sequenced CD4+ and CD8+ repertoires were used to assign the CD4 or CD8 phenotype of responding clones. TCRdb applied fastp at Q25 and MiXCR to the public reads, then kept only in-frame beta chains. Identical CDR3 proteins give one entry, which carries the most common genes and DNA. The V and J calls and clone size come from TCRdb's table, not from the authors' own analysis. This sample has approximately 300,000 distinct CDR3 sequences in its table, and just under 20% of those were observed once. Under 25% of the sample goes to the ten largest clones.

As concerns this clonotype: This clone's antigen is unknown. At one of its ends the junction is not consistent with the germline gene, which may arise from a read error.

Overall results and qualifications from the work: Balanced CD4/CD8 phenotypes were observed for clones contracting from day 15 to 85, whereas a bias towards CD4+ was observed for a second wave of clones expanding from day 15 to 37. SARS-CoV-2 specificity of the second-wave clones peaking on day 37 was not confirmed. Contracting CD4+ clones appeared mostly in the CM and EM memory subsets, whereas CD8+ clones were enriched in EMRA. Some responding clones were detected in pre-infection memory, suggesting pre-existing cross-reactive memory T cells joined the SARS-CoV-2 response. The study included only a couple of mild cases, and larger cohorts that include severe cases with pre-infection samples were judged to be necessary.

The sample comprised PBMCs or a T cell subset sorted from them (not recorded which). This clonotype was sampled from a man between 18 and 35 years old who had mild COVID-19 (a few samples of this study predate the infection). The sample titles of this study are shuffled in the database, so cell type and time point are left out; the donor was told from shared clones. The chain links TRBV7-7 with TRBJ2-2, with TRBD1 tentatively as D gene (6 bases match). The base sequence is TGTGCTAGCAGCTTAGGCAGGGGGAACACCGGGGAGCTGTTTTTT. Its protein is CASSLGRGNTGELFF.